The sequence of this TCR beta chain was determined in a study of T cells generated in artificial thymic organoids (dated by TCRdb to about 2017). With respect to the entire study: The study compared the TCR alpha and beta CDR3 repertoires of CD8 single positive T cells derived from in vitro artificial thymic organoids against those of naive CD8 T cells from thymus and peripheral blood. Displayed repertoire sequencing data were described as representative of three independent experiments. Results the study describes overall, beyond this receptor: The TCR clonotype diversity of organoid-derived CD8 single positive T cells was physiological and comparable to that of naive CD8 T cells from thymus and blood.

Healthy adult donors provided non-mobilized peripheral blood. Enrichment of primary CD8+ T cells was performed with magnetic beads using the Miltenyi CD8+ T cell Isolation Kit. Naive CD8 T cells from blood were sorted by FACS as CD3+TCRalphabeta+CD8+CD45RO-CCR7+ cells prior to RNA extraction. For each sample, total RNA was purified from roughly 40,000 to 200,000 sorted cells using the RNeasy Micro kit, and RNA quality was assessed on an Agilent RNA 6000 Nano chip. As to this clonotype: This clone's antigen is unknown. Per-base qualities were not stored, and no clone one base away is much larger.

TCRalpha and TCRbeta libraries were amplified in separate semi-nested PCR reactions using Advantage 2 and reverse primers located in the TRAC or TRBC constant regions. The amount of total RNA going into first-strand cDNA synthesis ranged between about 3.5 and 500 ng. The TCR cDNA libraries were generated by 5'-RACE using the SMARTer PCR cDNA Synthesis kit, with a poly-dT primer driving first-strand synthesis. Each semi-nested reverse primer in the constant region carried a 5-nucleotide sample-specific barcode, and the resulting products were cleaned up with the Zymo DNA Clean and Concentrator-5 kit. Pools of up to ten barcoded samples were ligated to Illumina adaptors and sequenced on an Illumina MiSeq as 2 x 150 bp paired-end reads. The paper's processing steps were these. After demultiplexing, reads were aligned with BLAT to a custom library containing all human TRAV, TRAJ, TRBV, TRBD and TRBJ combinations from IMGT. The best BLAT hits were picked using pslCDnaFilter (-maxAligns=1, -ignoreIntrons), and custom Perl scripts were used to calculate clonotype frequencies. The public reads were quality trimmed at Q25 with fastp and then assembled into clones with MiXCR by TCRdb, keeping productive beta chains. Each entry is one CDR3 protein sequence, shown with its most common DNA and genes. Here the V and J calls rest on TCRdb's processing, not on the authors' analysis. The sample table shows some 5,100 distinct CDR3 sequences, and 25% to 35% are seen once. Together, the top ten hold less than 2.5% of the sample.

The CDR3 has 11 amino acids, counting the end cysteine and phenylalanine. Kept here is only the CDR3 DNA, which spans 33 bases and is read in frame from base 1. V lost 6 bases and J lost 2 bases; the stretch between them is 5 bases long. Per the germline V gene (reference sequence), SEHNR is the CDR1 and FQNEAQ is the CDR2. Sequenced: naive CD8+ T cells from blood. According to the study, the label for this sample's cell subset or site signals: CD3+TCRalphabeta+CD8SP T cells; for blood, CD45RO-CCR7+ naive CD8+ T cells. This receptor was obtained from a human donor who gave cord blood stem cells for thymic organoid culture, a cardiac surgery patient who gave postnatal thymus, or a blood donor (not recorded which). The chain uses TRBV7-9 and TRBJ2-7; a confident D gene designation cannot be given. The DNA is TGTGCCAGCAGTACAGCCTACGAGCAGTACTTC. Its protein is CASSTAYEQYF.